The present entry profiles one TCR beta chain with its context. What it recognizes is unknown. TCRdb reprocessed the reads via MiXCR and lists one record per CDR3 protein. The sample comprises some 110,000 distinct CDR3 sequences, approximately 30% of which are singletons, and 58% rests with the top ten. This record belongs to a study of T cell repertoires in cytomegalovirus infection. Whole-study context: Selected CMV epitopes included recently identified HLA-C-restricted ones as well as well-studied HLA-B-restricted ones. An indication of both CMV infection and matching HLA type came from public TCR beta signatures.

Germline V lookup: CDR1 MNHEY, CDR2 SVGEGT. Trimming took off 6 bases at V and 6 bases at J, with 24 bases between the two ends. This CDR3 comprises 17 residues. The V and J genes are TRBV6-2 or TRBV6-3 and TRBJ2-1; TRBD1 or TRBD2 may be the D gene (5 bases each). The clonotype originates from a human donor in good health (CMV status not recorded). Some clones in this sample may be carry-over from other donors' samples. This sample comprised CD8+ T cells from cultured PBMCs, obtained from culture after CMV antigen stimulation. The CDR3 protein is CASSPGHNRGGSNEQFF. The DNA for the CDR3 is TGTGCCAGCAGCCCCGGACACAACCGGGGCGGGTCCAATGAGCAGTTCTTC.